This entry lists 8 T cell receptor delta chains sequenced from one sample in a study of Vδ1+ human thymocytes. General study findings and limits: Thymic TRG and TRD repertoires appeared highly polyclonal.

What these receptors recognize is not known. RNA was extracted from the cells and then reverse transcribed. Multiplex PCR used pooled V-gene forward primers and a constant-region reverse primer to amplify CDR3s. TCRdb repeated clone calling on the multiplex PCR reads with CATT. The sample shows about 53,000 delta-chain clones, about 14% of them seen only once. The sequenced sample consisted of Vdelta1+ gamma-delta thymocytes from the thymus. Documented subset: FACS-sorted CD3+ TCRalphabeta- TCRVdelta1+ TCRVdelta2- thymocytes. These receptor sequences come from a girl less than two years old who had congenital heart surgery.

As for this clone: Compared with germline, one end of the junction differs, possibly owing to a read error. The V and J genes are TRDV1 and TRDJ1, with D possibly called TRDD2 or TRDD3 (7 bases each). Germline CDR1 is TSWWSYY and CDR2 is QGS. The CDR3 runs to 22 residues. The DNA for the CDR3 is TGTGCTCTTGGGATACCTTCCTCCGATTTGGGGAACGGGGGGATCATCACCGATAAACCCATCTTT. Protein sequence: CALGIPSSDLGNGGIITDKPIF.

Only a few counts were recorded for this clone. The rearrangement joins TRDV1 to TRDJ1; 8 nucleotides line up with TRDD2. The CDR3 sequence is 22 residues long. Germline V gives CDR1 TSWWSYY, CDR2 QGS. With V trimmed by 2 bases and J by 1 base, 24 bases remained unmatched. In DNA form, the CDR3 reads TGTGCTCTTGGGGAAAGGGCCTTTCTTCCTACAAGGCGCCGGGCATTCACCGATAAACTCATCTTT. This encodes CALGERAFLPTRRRAFTDKLIF.

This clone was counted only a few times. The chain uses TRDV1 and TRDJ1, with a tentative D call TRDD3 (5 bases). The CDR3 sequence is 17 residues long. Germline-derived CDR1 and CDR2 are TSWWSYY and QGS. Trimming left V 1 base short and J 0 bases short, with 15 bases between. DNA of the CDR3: TGTGCTCTTGGGGAACGGGGGCGGGGTCCCTACACCGATAAACTCATCTTT. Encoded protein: CALGERGRGPYTDKLIF.

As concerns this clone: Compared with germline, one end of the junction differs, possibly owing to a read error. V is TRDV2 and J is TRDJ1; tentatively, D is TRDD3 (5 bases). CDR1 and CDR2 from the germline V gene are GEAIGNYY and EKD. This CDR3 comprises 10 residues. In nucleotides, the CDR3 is TGCGCGGGGGTTACCGATAAACTCATCTTT. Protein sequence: CAGVTDKLIF.

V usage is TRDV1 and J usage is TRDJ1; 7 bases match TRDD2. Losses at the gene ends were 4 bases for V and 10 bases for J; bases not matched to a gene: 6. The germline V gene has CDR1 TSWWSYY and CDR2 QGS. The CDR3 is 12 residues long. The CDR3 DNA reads TGTGCTCTTGGGGTCGTTCCTACTTTACTCATCTTT. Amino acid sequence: CALGVVPTLLIF.

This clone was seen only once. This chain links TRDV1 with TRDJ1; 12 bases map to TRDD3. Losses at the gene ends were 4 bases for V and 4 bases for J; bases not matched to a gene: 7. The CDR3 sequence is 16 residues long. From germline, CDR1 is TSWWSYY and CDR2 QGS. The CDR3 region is CALGGVAGGYGDKLIF. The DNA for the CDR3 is TGTGCTCTTGGGGGGGTAGCTGGGGGATACGGCGATAAACTCATCTTT.

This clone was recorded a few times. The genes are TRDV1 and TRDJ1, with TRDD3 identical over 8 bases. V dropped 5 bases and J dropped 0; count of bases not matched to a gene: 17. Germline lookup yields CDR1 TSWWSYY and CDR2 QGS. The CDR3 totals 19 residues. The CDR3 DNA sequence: TGTGCTCTTGGGACCACCCCCCTGTACTGGGGGTTGTACACCGATAAACTCATCTTT. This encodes CALGTTPLYWGLYTDKLIF.

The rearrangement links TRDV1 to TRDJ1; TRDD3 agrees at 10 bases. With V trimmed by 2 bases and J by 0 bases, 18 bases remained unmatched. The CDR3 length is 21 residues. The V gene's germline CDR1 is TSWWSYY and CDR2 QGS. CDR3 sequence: CALGESPLTRTGGSYTDKLIF. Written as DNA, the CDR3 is TGTGCTCTTGGGGAATCCCCCCTTACCCGTACTGGGGGATCCTACACCGATAAACTCATCTTT.